Below are 17 T cell receptor beta chains sequenced from a single sample in a study of blood T cell repertoires in COVID-19. Clones were read by immunoSEQ multiplex PCR, and TCRdb kept only the in-frame ones, dropping some. Altogether fewer than 250,000 clones are present, about four fifths being singletons, with the ten largest covering 4.7%. The sample consisted of peripheral blood. The receptors here all came from a woman in her seventies with acute or convalescent COVID-19.

The J gene is TRBJ2-3, the V gene TRBV6-5; D is possibly TRBD2 (6 bases). CDR3 length equals 16 residues. The V gene's germline CDR1 is MNHEY and CDR2 SVGAGI. Trimming took off 1 base at V and 0 bases at J, with 11 bases between the two ends. This CDR3 reads CASSYLPGTSTDTQYF. The CDR3 DNA sequence: TGTGCCAGCAGTTACTTACCGGGGACTAGCACAGATACGCAGTATTTT.

This chain joins TRBV4-3 and TRBJ1-2; tentative D call: TRBD1 (6 bases). The V gene's germline CDR1 is LGHNA and CDR2 YSLEER. This CDR3 comprises 13 residues. V gave up 2 bases and J gave up 6 bases, with 10 bases separating them. The CDR3 is CASSQQYRDGYTF. For the CDR3, the DNA is TGCGCCAGCAGCCAACAATACAGGGATGGCTACACCTTC.

J is TRBJ1-4 and V is TRBV28; D possibly corresponds to TRBD1 (5 bases). CDR3 length equals 13 residues. Looked up from germline, CDR1 is MDHEN and CDR2 is SYDVKM. Between the trimmed V and J ends, which lost 6 bases and 6 bases, there was a span of 11 bases. The CDR3 DNA reads as TGTGCCAGCAGAGAAGGGGTTTATGAAAAACTGTTTTTT. Amino acids: CASREGVYEKLFF.

A single count supports this clone. This chain joins TRBV9 and TRBJ1-2; 10 bases map to TRBD1. Germline trimming cut 0 bases from V and 5 bases from J; bases unmatched to any gene: 7. The CDR3 runs 16 residues. The germline V gene encodes CDR1 SGDLS and CDR2 YYNGEE. CDR3 loop: CASSVGRDRGKYGYTF. CDR3 sequence (DNA): TGTGCCAGCAGCGTAGGGCGGGACAGGGGAAAATATGGCTACACCTTC.

The CDR3 coding sequence is TGTGCCATCGCGGGGGGGGGCGGCAATCAGCCCCAGCATTTT. This gives the protein CAIAGGGGNQPQHF. The chain joins TRBV10-3 to TRBJ1-5, with D perhaps TRBD1 (6 bases). V lost 8 bases, J lost 2 bases, and 13 bases lay in between. The CDR3 spans 14 residues. The germline CDR1 and CDR2 sequences are ENHRY and SYGVKD.

V is TRBV4-2 and J is TRBJ1-6, with unresolved D. The CDR3 length is 14 residues. With 0 bases removed from V and 5 bases from J, the gap between germline ends came to 5 bases. Germline V gene lookup returns CDR1 LGHNA and CDR2 YNFKEQ. The CDR3 loop reads CASSQDLDNSPLHF. CDR3 bases: TGTGCCAGCAGCCAAGATCTTGATAATTCACCCCTCCACTTT.

The chain employs TRBV4-2 and TRBJ2-2, with 8 bases that match TRBD2. Germline assignment: CDR1 LGHNA and CDR2 YNFKEQ. CDR3 length equals 16 residues. J was trimmed by 4 bases and V by 5 bases; bases with no gene match: 9. In DNA, the CDR3 is TGTGCCAGCAGCGCGATGACTAGCGCAGGCACCGGGGAGCTGTTTTTT. Translated, it gives CASSAMTSAGTGELFF.

This clone was counted a few times. V usage is TRBV6-5 and J usage is TRBJ1-1; unclear D gene. V shed 0 bases and J shed 2 bases, with 10 bases lying between them. The CDR3 totals 15 residues. Germline V gene sequence: CDR1 MNHEY, CDR2 SVGAGI. CDR3 region: CASSYSGFENTEAFF. CDR3 nucleotides: TGTGCCAGCAGTTACTCGGGCTTCGAAAACACTGAAGCTTTCTTT.

The chain combines TRBV7-2 with TRBJ2-3; D might be TRBD1 (6 bases). The CDR3 length is 14 residues. The V gene's germline CDR1 is SGHTA and CDR2 FQGNSA. Trimming removed 2 bases from V and 4 bases from J, with 10 bases in between. The CDR3 DNA reads as TGTGCCAGCAGCTTACAGCAGGGGCCAGATACGCAGTATTTT. Amino acids: CASSLQQGPDTQYF.

The rearrangement uses TRBV20-1 and TRBJ1-2, with 8 bases identical to TRBD1. The CDR3 length is 12 residues. Germline CDR1 reads DFQATT; CDR2 reads SNEGSKA (reference sequence). V lost 3 bases to trimming and J lost 8 bases; unmatched junction nucleotides: 5. The CDR3 is CSASAGGAGYTF. CDR3 DNA sequence: TGCAGTGCTAGTGCAGGGGGCGCGGGCTACACCTTC.

The rearrangement joins TRBV2 to TRBJ2-7, with a tentative D call TRBD1 (5 bases). V lost 7 bases, J lost 3 bases, and 10 bases lay in between. Per germline, CDR1 SNHLY and CDR2 FYNNEI. The CDR3 has 12 residues. CDR3 sequence: CASKDSFYEQYF. The CDR3 DNA follows: TGTGCCAGCAAAGACAGCTTCTACGAGCAGTACTTC.

This CDR3 reads CASSPRGALARLEETQYF. The CDR3 nucleotides are TGTGCCAGCTCACCCCGGGGAGCTTTAGCCCGCCTTGAAGAGACCCAGTACTTC. The chain employs TRBV18 and TRBJ2-5, with D perhaps matching TRBD2 (5 bases). In germline, CDR1 is KGHSH, CDR2 LQKENI. CDR3 length: 18 amino acids. The ends were cut back, 3 bases at V and 3 bases at J, with 23 bases in the middle.

The rearrangement uses TRBV7-2 and TRBJ1-4; TRBD1 aligns across 8 bases. The junction had 4 bases not matched to a gene; V was cut back by 3 bases and J by 1 base. From germline, CDR1 is SGHTA and CDR2 FQGNSA. The CDR3 is made up of 16 amino acids. The chain's CDR3 is CASSLDRVGTNEKLFF. CDR3 DNA: TGTGCCAGCAGCTTGGACAGGGTAGGAACTAATGAAAAACTGTTTTTT.

CDR3 sequence (DNA): TGTGCCAGCAGCTTTCTTGAGGAGCAGTACTTC. The encoded protein is CASSFLEEQYF. This chain uses TRBV7-2 with TRBJ2-7; no reliable D call. Deletions cut 3 bases from V and 7 bases from J, with 7 bases between. Germline-derived CDR1 and CDR2 are SGHTA and FQGNSA. CDR3 size: 11 residues.

The chain employs TRBV24-1 and TRBJ1-2, with unresolved D. This CDR3 is built from 11 residues. Trimming removed 10 bases at V and 2 bases at J, with 7 bases between. Germline CDR1 and CDR2: KGHDR and SFDVKD. In nucleotides, the CDR3 is TGTGCCACGCAGGTCAACTATGGCTACACCTTC. Encoded protein: CATQVNYGYTF.

This clone has more than one count but fewer than ten. The chain is built from TRBV12-3 or TRBV12-4 and TRBJ1-2; 7 nucleotides line up with TRBD1. V gave up 6 bases and J gave up 4 bases; unmatched junction bases: 5. The CDR3 covers 13 residues. CDR3 in amino acids: CASRRTGPYGYTF. The CDR3 nucleotides are TGTGCCAGCAGACGGACAGGACCCTATGGCTACACCTTC.

The V call is TRBV18, the J call TRBJ1-1, with 10 bases lining up with TRBD1. CDR3 length: 16 residues. V shed 3 bases, J shed 0 bases, and the junction held 4 bases outside the gene matches. Germline lookup yields CDR1 KGHSH and CDR2 LQKENI. The CDR3 nucleotides read TGTGCCAGCTCACCCGGGACAGGGGTGATGAACACTGAAGCTTTCTTT. The encoded protein is CASSPGTGVMNTEAFF. The full variable domain, in which reference TRBV18 and TRBJ1-1 provide the parts outside the CDR3, is NAGVMQNPRHLVRRRGQEARLRCSPMKGHSHVYWYRQLPEEGLKFMVYLQKENIIDESGMPKERFSAEFPKEGPSILRIQQVVRGDSAAYFCASSPGTGVMNTEAFFGQGTRLTVV.